The clone carrying this T cell receptor beta chain was found a few times. What it binds is not known. Assay used: immunoSEQ multiplex PCR; TCRdb lists only in-frame clones, some missing. The data contain about 150,000 clones, around 89% of them seen just once; the ten biggest clones take up around 5%. The source of the sample is a study of T cell responses to AZD1222 COVID-19 vaccine. The study, taken as a whole, reports: Baseline seropositivity characterized only 5 to 7 AZD1222 recipients. Donors were mostly white British, more females; clonal diversity possibly underestimated.

CDR1 and CDR2 (germline): SGHRS, YFSETQ. V lost 0 bases and J lost 1; bases outside the gene matches: 3. The CDR3 is 17 residues long. This TCR was sampled from an adult in good health. Sequencing used peripheral blood, obtained on day 0 of AZD1222 vaccination. The chain carries TRBV5-1 and TRBJ2-2, with 10 bases aligning to TRBD2. The CDR3, as DNA: TGCGCCAGCAGCTTGGTACCTAGCGGGGGGAACACCGGGGAGCTGTTTTTT. Its translation: CASSLVPSGGNTGELFF.